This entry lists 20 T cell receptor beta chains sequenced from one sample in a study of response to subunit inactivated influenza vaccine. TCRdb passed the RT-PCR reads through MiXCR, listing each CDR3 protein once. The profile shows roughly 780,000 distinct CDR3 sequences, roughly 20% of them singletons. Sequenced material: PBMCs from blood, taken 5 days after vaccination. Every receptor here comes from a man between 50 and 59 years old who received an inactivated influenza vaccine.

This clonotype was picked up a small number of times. CDR3 sequence: CASSLALAGDLKQFF. The CDR3 nucleotides read TGCGCCAGCAGCTTGGCGCTAGCGGGGGACCTAAAGCAGTTCTTC. The V gene is TRBV5-1, the J gene TRBJ2-1; 10 bases map to TRBD2. CDR3 length: 15 residues. V lost 0 bases, J lost 11 bases, and 8 bases stayed unmatched. Germline CDR1 reads SGHRS; CDR2 reads YFSETQ.

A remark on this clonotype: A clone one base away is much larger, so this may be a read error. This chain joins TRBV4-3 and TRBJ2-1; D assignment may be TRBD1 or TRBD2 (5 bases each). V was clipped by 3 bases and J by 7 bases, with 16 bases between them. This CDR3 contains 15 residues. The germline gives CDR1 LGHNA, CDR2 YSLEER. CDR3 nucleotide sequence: TGCGCCAGCAGCCATGATATATTTGGGGGTAATGAGCAGTTCTTC. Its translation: CASSHDIFGGNEQFF.

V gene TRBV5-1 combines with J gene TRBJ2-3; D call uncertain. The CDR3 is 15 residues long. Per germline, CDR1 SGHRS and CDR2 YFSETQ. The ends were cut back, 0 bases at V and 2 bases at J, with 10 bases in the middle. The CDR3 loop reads CASSLAGLYTDTQYF. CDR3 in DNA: TGCGCCAGCAGCTTGGCGGGTCTCTACACAGATACGCAGTATTTT. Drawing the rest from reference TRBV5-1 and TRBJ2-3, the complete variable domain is KAGVTQTPRYLIKTRGQQVTLSCSPISGHRSVSWYQQTPGQGLQFLFEYFSETQRNKGNFPGRFSGRQFSNSRSEMNVSTLELGDSALYLCASSLAGLYTDTQYFGPGTRLTVL.

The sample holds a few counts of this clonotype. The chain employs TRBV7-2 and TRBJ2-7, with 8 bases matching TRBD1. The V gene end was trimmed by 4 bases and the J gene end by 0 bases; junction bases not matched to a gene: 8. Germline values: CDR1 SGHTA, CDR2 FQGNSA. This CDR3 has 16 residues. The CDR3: CASSSPNRGSSYEQYF. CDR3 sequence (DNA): TGTGCCAGCAGCTCCCCAAACAGGGGGAGCTCCTACGAGCAGTACTTC. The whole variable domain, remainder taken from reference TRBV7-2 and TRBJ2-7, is GAGVSQSPSNKVTEKGKDVELRCDPISGHTALYWYRQSLGQGLEFLIYFQGNSAPDKSGLPSDRFSAERTGGSVSTLTIQRTQQEDSAVYLCASSSPNRGSSYEQYFGPGTRLTVT.

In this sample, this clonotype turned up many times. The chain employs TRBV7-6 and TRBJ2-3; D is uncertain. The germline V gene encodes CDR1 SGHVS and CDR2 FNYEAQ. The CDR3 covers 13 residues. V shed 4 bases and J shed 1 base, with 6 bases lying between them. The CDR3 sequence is CASSSFRTDTQYF. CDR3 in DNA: TGTGCCAGCAGCTCGTTTCGCACAGATACGCAGTATTTT.

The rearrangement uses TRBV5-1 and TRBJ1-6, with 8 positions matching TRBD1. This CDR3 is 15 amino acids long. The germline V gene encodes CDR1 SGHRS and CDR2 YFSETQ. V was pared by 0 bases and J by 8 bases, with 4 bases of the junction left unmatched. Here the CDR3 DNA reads TGCGCCAGCAGCTTGGATCCAGGGGGCTATTCACCCCTCCACTTT. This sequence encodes CASSLDPGGYSPLHF.

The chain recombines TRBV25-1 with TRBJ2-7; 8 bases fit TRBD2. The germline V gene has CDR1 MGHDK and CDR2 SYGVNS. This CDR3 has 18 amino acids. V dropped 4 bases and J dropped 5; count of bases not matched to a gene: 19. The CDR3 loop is CASSAVGGGRLTVHEQYF. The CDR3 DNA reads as TGTGCCAGCAGTGCCGTTGGCGGGGGGCGATTGACAGTCCACGAGCAGTACTTC.

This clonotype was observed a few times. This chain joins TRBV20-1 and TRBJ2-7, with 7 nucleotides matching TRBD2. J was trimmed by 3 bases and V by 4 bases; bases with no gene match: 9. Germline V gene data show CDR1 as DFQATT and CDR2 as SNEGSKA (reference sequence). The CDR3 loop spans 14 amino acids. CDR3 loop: CSAIGTRGGYEQYF. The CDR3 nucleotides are TGCAGTGCTATCGGGACCCGCGGGGGCTACGAGCAGTACTTC.

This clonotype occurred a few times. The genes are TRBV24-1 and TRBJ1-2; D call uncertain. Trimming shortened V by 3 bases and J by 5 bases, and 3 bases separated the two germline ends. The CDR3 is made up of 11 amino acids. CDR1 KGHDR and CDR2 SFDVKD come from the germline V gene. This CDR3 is CATSDGYGYTF. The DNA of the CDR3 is TGTGCCACCAGTGATGGGTATGGCTACACCTTC.

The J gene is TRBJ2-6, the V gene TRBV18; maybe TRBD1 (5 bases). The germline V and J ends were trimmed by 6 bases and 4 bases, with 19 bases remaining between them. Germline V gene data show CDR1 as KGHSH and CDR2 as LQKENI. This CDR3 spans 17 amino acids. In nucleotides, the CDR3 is TGTGCCAGCTCGCCCCTCTTTGGGGCTGGAGGGGCCAACGTCCTGACTTTC. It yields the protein CASSPLFGAGGANVLTF.

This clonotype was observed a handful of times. CDR3 protein: CASSLPRTGRYTQYF. The CDR3 DNA is TGTGCCAGCAGTCTACCTAGGACAGGGAGGTATACGCAGTATTTT. The rearrangement links TRBV2 to TRBJ2-3; TRBD1 aligns across 8 bases. J lost 7 bases, V lost 5 bases, and 11 bases had no gene match. CDR3 size: 15 residues. Germline V gene sequence: CDR1 SNHLY, CDR2 FYNNEI.

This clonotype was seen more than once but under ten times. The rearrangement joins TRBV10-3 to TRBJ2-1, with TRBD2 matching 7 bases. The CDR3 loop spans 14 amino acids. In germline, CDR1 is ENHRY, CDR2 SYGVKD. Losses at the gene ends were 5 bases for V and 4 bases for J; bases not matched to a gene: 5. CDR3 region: CAISPRGGYNEQFF. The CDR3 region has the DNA TGTGCCATCAGTCCCCGCGGGGGTTACAATGAGCAGTTCTTC.

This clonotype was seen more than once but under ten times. This CDR3 is CASRTGDRFGYTF. In DNA, the CDR3 is TGCGCCAGCCGGACAGGGGACCGCTTCGGCTACACCTTC. The V call is TRBV5-1, the J call TRBJ1-2; TRBD1 matches 9 bases. V trimming: 7 bases; J trimming: 8 bases; junction bases outside the gene matches: 9. The CDR3 extends over 13 amino acids. The germline gives CDR1 SGHRS, CDR2 YFSETQ.

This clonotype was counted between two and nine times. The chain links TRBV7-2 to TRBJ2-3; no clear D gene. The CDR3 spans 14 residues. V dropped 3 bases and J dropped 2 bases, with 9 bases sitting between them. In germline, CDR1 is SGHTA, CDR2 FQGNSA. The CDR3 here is CASSLAWVTDTQYF. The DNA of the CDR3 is TGTGCCAGCAGCTTGGCATGGGTCACAGATACGCAGTATTTT.

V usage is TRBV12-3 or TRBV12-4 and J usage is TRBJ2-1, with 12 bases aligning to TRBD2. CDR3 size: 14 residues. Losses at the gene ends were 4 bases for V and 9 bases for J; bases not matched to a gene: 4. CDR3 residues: CASSSRLAGAEQFF. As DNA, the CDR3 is TGTGCCAGCAGTTCCAGACTAGCGGGAGCTGAGCAGTTCTTC.

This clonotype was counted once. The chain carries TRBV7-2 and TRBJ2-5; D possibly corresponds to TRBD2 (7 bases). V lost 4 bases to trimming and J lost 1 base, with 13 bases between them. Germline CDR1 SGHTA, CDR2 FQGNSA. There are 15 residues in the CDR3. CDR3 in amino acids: CASSWWGGVQETQYF. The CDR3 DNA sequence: TGTGCCAGCAGCTGGTGGGGGGGCGTCCAAGAGACCCAGTACTTC.

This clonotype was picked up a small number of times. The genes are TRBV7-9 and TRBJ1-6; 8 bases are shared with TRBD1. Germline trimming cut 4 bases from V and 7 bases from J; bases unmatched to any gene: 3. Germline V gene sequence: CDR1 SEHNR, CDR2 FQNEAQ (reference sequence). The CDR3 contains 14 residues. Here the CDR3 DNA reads TGTGCCAGCAGCTCAGGGGGCTGGAATTCACCCCTCCACTTT. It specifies CASSSGGWNSPLHF.

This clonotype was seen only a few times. For the CDR3, the DNA is TGCAGTGCCACAACAGGGACCTACGAGCAGTACTTC. It translates to CSATTGTYEQYF. The rearrangement joins TRBV20-1 to TRBJ2-7; tentative D call: TRBD1 (6 bases). With 6 bases removed from V and 2 bases from J, the gap between germline ends came to 11 bases. The CDR3 sequence is 12 residues long. Germline loops: CDR1 DFQATT, CDR2 SNEGSKA (reference sequence).

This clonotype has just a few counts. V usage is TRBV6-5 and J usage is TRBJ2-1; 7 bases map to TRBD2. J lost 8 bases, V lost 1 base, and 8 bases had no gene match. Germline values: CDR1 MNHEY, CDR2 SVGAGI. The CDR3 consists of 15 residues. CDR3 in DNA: TGTGCCAGCAGTTACTACGGGGGGTTTGGGGATGAGCAGTTCTTC. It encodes CASSYYGGFGDEQFF.

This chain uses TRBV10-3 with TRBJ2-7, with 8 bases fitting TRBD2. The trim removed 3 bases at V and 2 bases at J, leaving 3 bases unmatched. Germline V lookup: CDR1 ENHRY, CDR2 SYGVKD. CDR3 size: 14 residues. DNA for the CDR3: TGTGCCATCAGTGAACCGGGAGGGCCCTACGAGCAGTACTTC. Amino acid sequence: CAISEPGGPYEQYF.